This T cell receptor (beta chain) was profiled in a study of CD8+CD57+ T cells in acquired aplastic anemia. Study in general: Each DNA sample taken from sorted CD4+ and CD8+ cells came to 3 to 4 ug on average.

Findings and caveats of the study: Patient and control CD8+ Simpson's diversity was not significantly different. Twenty-nine sequences, all CD8+ CDR3, were shared between patients and controls.

V shed 5 bases, J shed 2 bases, and the junction held 7 bases outside the gene matches. Germline assignment: CDR1 SGHVS and CDR2 FNYEAQ. CDR3 length: 15 residues. In the case of this clonotype: Its matching antigen is unknown.

Using genomic DNA as the template, TCR beta VDJ and CDR3 profiling was carried out. TCRdb processed the reads anew with MiXCR; each CDR3 protein has one entry. Of 250,000 to 350,000 distinct CDR3 sequences listed, 56% are singletons. Sequenced: sorted CD4+, CD8+, or CD8+CD57+ T cells (not recorded which) from PBMCs. The TCR originated in a human donor with severe aplastic anemia or a healthy control (not recorded which). The genes are TRBV7-6 and TRBJ2-5; TRBD2 aligns across 8 bases. CDR3 nucleotide sequence: TGTGCCAGCAGCCCAGCCGGGACTAGGCAAGAGACCCAGTACTTC. This gives the protein CASSPAGTRQETQYF. Full variable domain (rest looked up from reference TRBV7-6 and TRBJ2-5): GAGVSQSPRYKVTKRGQDVALRCDPISGHVSLYWYRQALGQGPEFLTYFNYEAQQDKSGLPNDRFSAERPEGSISTLTIQRTEQRDSAMYRCASSPAGTRQETQYFGPGTRLLVL.